This TCR beta chain was captured by sequencing in a study of beta chain features in type 1 diabetes. V dropped 6 bases and J dropped 4; count of bases not matched to a gene: 8. This CDR3 spans 15 amino acids. CDR1 is WSHSY, CDR2 SAAADI, per germline. All of the isolated RNA was reverse transcribed, so expressed TCRB transcripts were sequenced. Profiled with immunoSEQ multiplex PCR; TCRdb holds only in-frame clones, not every one. The repertoire has about 930,000 clones, 15% to 20% of them found once; the top ten carry 0.02% to 0.025%. Input material: naive CD4+ T cells from blood. V is TRBV10-2 and J is TRBJ1-5; TRBD1 matches at 8 bases. The receptor comes from a woman aged 18 to 35 in good health. The CDR3 bases are TGCGCCAGCAGAGACGGACAGGGCTCTAATCAGCCCCAGCATTTT. This sequence encodes CASRDGQGSNQPQHF.